Here is one TCR beta chain with its context. The table came from immunoSEQ multiplex PCR; TCRdb's copy has only in-frame clones and leaves some out. The repertoire has about 220,000 clones, under 90% of them found once; the top ten carry around 3.4%. The data belong to a study of blood T cell repertoires in COVID-19. Background on the study: COVID-19 samples from acute and convalescent phases originated in the United States, Italy and Spain. PBMCs, B-cell-depleted T cells, or T cells were the source of the cDNA or gDNA that made up the material.

The V end was cut by 5 bases, the J end by 1 base, with 11 bases between. The CDR3 has 14 amino acids. The germline V gene encodes CDR1 SEHNR and CDR2 FQNEAQ (reference sequence). Cohort 3 recovered donors had two negative PCRs, clearance, or symptom resolution. The source is a woman aged 60-75 years who had recovered from COVID-19. This chain connects TRBV7-9 to TRBJ1-1, with D possibly matching TRBD1 (6 bases). Sequenced: PBMCs or T cells enriched from blood (not recorded which). CDR3 in DNA: TGTGCCAGCAGCACTGACAGGAGGAACACTGAAGCTTTCTTT. It codes for CASSTDRRNTEAFF.